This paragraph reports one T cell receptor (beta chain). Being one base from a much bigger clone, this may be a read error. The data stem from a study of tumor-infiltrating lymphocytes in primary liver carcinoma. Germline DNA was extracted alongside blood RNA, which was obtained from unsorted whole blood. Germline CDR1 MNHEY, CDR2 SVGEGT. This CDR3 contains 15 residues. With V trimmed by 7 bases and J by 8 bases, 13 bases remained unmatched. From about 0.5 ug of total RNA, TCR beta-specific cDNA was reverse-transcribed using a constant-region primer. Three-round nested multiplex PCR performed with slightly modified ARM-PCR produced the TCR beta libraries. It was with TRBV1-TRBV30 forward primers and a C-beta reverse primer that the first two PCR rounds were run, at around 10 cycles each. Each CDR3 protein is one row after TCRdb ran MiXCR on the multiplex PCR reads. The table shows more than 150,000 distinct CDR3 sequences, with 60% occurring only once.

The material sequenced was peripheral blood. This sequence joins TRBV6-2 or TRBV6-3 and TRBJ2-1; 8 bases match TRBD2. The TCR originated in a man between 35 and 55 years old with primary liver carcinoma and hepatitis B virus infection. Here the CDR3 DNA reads TGTGCCAGCATCCCCGGGTTAGCGGGGACCTATGAGCAGTTCTTC. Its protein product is CASIPGLAGTYEQFF.